This T cell receptor (beta chain) was sequenced during a study of Ad26.COV2.S vaccination and SARS-CoV-2 variants. In regard to this clone: Antigen unknown.

Treatment defined: some 20 received Ad26.COV2.S at low or high dose, single or two shots; about 5 received placebo; per-sample allocation not given. Samples were taken on day 63 after the first vaccine or placebo injection. Cohort 1b enrolled adults aged 18-55 years in Boston. CDR1 and CDR2 (germline): SGHTA, FQGNSA. Trimming shortened V by 4 bases and J by 3 bases, and 10 bases separated the two germline ends. The CDR3 consists of 13 residues. The study's findings and limits: Compared with placebo recipients, vaccine recipients had higher spike-specific TCR breadth.

Method: immunoSEQ multiplex PCR; TCRdb's copy keeps in-frame clones and lacks some. The sample lists fewer than 800,000 clones, around 89% occurring once. This receptor was identified in a person aged 18-60 years who received the Ad26.COV2.S COVID-19 vaccine or a placebo. Sequencing was performed on peripheral blood, taken in a trial of Ad26.COV2.S vaccine versus placebo. V usage is TRBV7-2 and J usage is TRBJ2-7, with D perhaps TRBD1 (6 bases). Here the CDR3 reads CASSYAGVYEQYF. CDR3 in DNA: TGTGCCAGCAGCTACGCAGGGGTCTACGAGCAGTACTTC.